This TCR beta chain was observed in a study of T cells in Graves' hyperthyroidism and ophthalmopathy (dated by TCRdb to about 2019). In terms of the full investigation: Peripheral blood samples were taken at the time of initial diagnosis, prior to any treatment. A discovery cohort of around 98 patients, about 43 with Graves' ophthalmopathy and 57 with stable Graves' hyperthyroidism, was used to find distinguishing TCR V-J signatures. Prospective prediction of ophthalmopathy was tested in an independent validation cohort of fewer than 20 hyperthyroidism patients and roughly 16 patients who later progressed to ophthalmopathy. For training and testing, the approximately 92 patients in the discovery cohort were randomly divided in a 7:3 ratio. Thyroid tissue and blood T-cell repertoires from about 6 Graves' hyperthyroidism patients were also compared in the study. After blood sampling, hyperthyroidism patients were treated with methimazole at a starting dose of 30 mg daily, and ophthalmopathy patients were treated with high-dose intravenous methylprednisolone. According to the paper, TCR Vbeta CDR3 sequencing was carried out on over 130 peripheral blood samples, which came from approximately 41 ophthalmopathy, 80 or so hyperthyroidism and some 17 progressor patients. What the research found in general, with its limitations: Most expanded thyroid clonotypes (frequency above 0.001) were also detected in blood, a finding suggesting that blood repertoires may reflect thyroid immune responses. In validation, the model predicted progression to ophthalmopathy with over 60% sensitivity and less than 80% specificity, a median of approximately 6.7 months before onset. Ophthalmopathy was separated from stable hyperthyroidism by a 13 V-J signature model, with about 88% sensitivity and 81% to 82% specificity obtained in cross-validation and 80%/75% obtained in testing. No statistical method was used to fix the sample size in advance, and group allocation was not hidden from the investigators.

The sample holds many counts of this clonotype. Its binding antigen is unknown. Per-base qualities were not stored, and no clone one base away is much larger. The TCR beta CDR3 regions were amplified from RNA transcripts. The TCR CDR3 was subjected to a first round of RT-PCR using the HTBI primer set and the Qiagen OneStep RT-PCR kit. A second multiplex PCR round built the libraries, followed by size selection and purification. The libraries were sequenced on an Illumina HiSeq2000 using paired-end 100 bp reads. In the authors' own workflow: SOAPnuke was used to process the raw data, throwing out any read that contained adapters or uncalled bases, had a mean Phred below 15, or lacked an exact constant-primer or identifier match. COPE v1.2.5 was used to merge the high-quality paired reads, and each unique nucleotide sequence was defined as a clonotype. MiTCR v1.1 was used to align clonotypes to the IMGT TRBV, TRBD and TRBJ reference segments. Analysis was restricted to V-J combinations with a frequency above 0.0001, which covered roughly 99% of repertoires. A TCS score was defined as the ratio between F50 (clonal expansion) and ExV (chaos), using BLOSUM62-based TCRdist between CDR3 peptides within each V-J. Welch's t-statistics and random forest reduced 500 to 650 V-J features to about 12, which were used in a naive Bayes classifier (R e1071). TCRdb reran the public reads through fastp at Q25 and MiXCR, keeping productive beta chains. Every distinct CDR3 protein forms one entry, paired with its most common genes and DNA. It is TCRdb's table, rather than the study itself, that gives the V and J calls and clone size. This sample comprises approximately 410,000 distinct CDR3 sequences, roughly 13% of them detected only once. The ten largest make up approximately 5.3% of the sample.

From its cysteine to its phenylalanine, the CDR3 spans 14 amino acids. Only the CDR3 DNA is retained, 42 bases long and in frame from the first base. The germline V gene (reference sequence) provides CDR1 LNHNV and CDR2 YYDKDF. V gives up 3 bases and J gives up 5 bases, and the segment between their germline ends measures 11 bases. A patient counted as having stable Graves' hyperthyroidism if no progression to ophthalmopathy occurred over 18 months of follow-up. Hyperthyroidism patients were aged 18 to 65 years and newly diagnosed, with disease duration of less than 2 months. Exclusion was applied to patients with uncontrolled infections, other autoimmune diseases, pregnancy or lactation. Diagnoses relied on clinical symptoms, serum thyroxine and TRAb, thyroid ultrasound and orbital computed tomography. PBMCs were isolated from about 9.2 ml of fresh peripheral blood by Ficoll-Paque density gradient centrifugation. Total RNA was extracted with Trizol reagent, and quality was checked on an Agilent 2100 Bioanalyzer.

This TCR derives from a woman between 18 and 30 years old with Graves' hyperthyroidism. What was sequenced was blood. The chain couples TRBV15 to TRBJ2-1; TRBD2 is perhaps the D gene, given 5 matching bases. The base sequence is TGTGCCACCAGCAGTCTAACTAGGGACAATGAGCAGTTCTTC. This gives the protein CATSSLTRDNEQFF.